This T cell receptor (beta chain) was retrieved from a study of blood T cell repertoires in COVID-19. Study overall: Samples representing acute and convalescent COVID-19 were sourced from the United States, Italy and Spain. Nucleic acid was either cDNA or gDNA, and it came from T cells, B-cell-depleted T cells, or PBMCs.

Source study methods: Quantification of nucleated cells was approximated via reference gene primer amplification. TCRdb's table, derived via immunoSEQ multiplex PCR, lists solely in-frame clones and lacks some. For V, J and clone size, that table is used; D and trimming come from the DNA. The sample contains 200,000 or so clones, about 79% of which appear only once. V was cut by 4 bases and J by 4 bases, with 7 bases left in between. The CDR3 has 12 amino acids. Germline V gene sequence: CDR1 LGHDT, CDR2 YNNKEL (reference sequence). Sequenced: peripheral blood. The chain employs TRBV3-1 (or the pseudogene TRBV3-2) and TRBJ1-1; D is unresolved. The TCR originated in a man aged 40-49 years who had recovered from COVID-19. The CDR3 region is CASSLSGTEAFF. In DNA, the CDR3 is TGTGCCAGCAGCCTGAGCGGCACTGAAGCTTTCTTT.